Listed below are T cell receptor beta chains from one sample, sequenced in a study of PD-1 blockade in classical Hodgkin lymphoma. Generated by immunoSEQ multiplex PCR, the TCRdb table keeps only in-frame clones and is missing some. The table records 15,000 to 16,000 clones, approximately 83% of them present only once. The source was peripheral blood mononuclear cells (PBMCs), collected before the second cycle of nivolumab. These receptors originate from a human donor with classical Hodgkin lymphoma. Both conserved end residues are part of each CDR3. Each record gives: J gene, D gene, clone size, V gene, CDR3 protein, CDR3 DNA. A D gene is named only where the DNA matches it firmly. Some rows have no size entry. The others give once, few or many, or a class for an expanded clone.

j_call: TRBJ1-4
d_call: .
clone_size: .
v_call: TRBV10-3
cdr3_aa: CAISVQVNEKLFF
cdr3_nt: TGTGCCATCAGTGTACAGGTTAATGAAAAACTGTTTTTT

j_call: TRBJ1-4
d_call: .
clone_size: .
v_call: TRBV20-1
cdr3_aa: CSATPSLLRF
cdr3_nt: TGCAGTGCCACCCCGAGTCTCCTGCGCTTT

j_call: TRBJ1-1
d_call: .
clone_size: .
v_call: TRBV29-1
cdr3_aa: CSVERNRDTEAFF
cdr3_nt: TGCAGCGTAGAGCGTAACAGGGACACTGAAGCTTTCTTT

j_call: TRBJ2-7
d_call: .
clone_size: once
v_call: TRBV28
cdr3_aa: CASSLNWALEDHEQYF
cdr3_nt: TGTGCCAGCAGTTTGAACTGGGCTCTGGAAGACCACGAGCAGTACTTC

j_call: TRBJ1-4
d_call: .
clone_size: .
v_call: TRBV7-2
cdr3_aa: CASSLAVSRVEKLFF
cdr3_nt: TGTGCCAGCAGCTTAGCAGTCAGTCGGGTTGAAAAACTGTTTTTT

j_call: TRBJ1-3
d_call: TRBD1
clone_size: .
v_call: TRBV2
cdr3_aa: CASSSPGTGGGLTIYF
cdr3_nt: TGTGCCAGCAGTTCCCCCGGGACAGGGGGCGGTTTAACCATATATTTT

j_call: TRBJ1-6
d_call: .
clone_size: .
v_call: TRBV19
cdr3_aa: CASSFALSSYNSPLHF
cdr3_nt: TGTGCCAGTAGTTTCGCCCTGAGCTCCTATAATTCACCCCTCCACTTT

j_call: TRBJ2-3
d_call: .
clone_size: .
v_call: TRBV6-4
cdr3_aa: CASSAANTDTQYF
cdr3_nt: TGTGCCAGCAGTGCCGCCAACACAGATACGCAGTATTTT

j_call: TRBJ1-2
d_call: .
clone_size: once
v_call: TRBV5-4
cdr3_aa: CASSNDRGIIWYGYTF
cdr3_nt: TGTGCCAGCAGCAACGACAGAGGGATAATCTGGTATGGCTACACCTTC

j_call: TRBJ1-5
d_call: .
clone_size: .
v_call: TRBV19
cdr3_aa: CASSLLEGPWEQPQHF
cdr3_nt: TGTGCCAGTAGCCTGCTCGAGGGACCCTGGGAGCAGCCCCAGCATTTT

j_call: TRBJ1-5
d_call: .
clone_size: .
v_call: TRBV15
cdr3_aa: CATSRGRVGSNQPQHF
cdr3_nt: TGTGCCACCAGCAGGGGGCGCGTGGGTAGCAATCAGCCCCAGCATTTT

j_call: TRBJ2-2
d_call: TRBD1
clone_size: once
v_call: TRBV30
cdr3_aa: CAWGDRAPPGELFF
cdr3_nt: TGTGCCTGGGGGGACAGGGCCCCCCCCGGGGAGCTGTTTTTT

j_call: TRBJ2-7
d_call: .
clone_size: once
v_call: TRBV5-5
cdr3_aa: CASSWADTAGYEQYF
cdr3_nt: TGTGCCAGCAGCTGGGCGGACACGGCGGGCTACGAGCAGTACTTC

j_call: TRBJ2-7
d_call: TRBD1
clone_size: once
v_call: TRBV5-1
cdr3_aa: CASSSTGYEQYF
cdr3_nt: TGCGCCAGCAGCTCGACAGGGTACGAGCAGTACTTC

j_call: TRBJ2-1
d_call: TRBD2
clone_size: .
v_call: TRBV10-3
cdr3_aa: CAISESKASGDNNEQFF
cdr3_nt: TGTGCCATCAGTGAGTCGAAAGCTAGCGGTGATAACAATGAGCAGTTCTTC

j_call: TRBJ2-2
d_call: .
clone_size: few
v_call: TRBV5-1
cdr3_aa: CASSLGSLFGELFF
cdr3_nt: TGCGCCAGCAGCTTGGGTTCTTTATTCGGGGAGCTGTTTTTT

j_call: TRBJ2-7
d_call: .
clone_size: .
v_call: TRBV19
cdr3_aa: CASSILGQTYEQYF
cdr3_nt: TGTGCCAGTAGTATATTAGGACAGACCTACGAGCAGTACTTC

j_call: TRBJ1-3
d_call: .
clone_size: .
v_call: TRBV7-6
cdr3_aa: CASSLGGVNTIYF
cdr3_nt: TGTGCCAGCAGCTTGGGTGGTGTAAACACCATATATTTT

j_call: TRBJ2-7
d_call: .
clone_size: .
v_call: TRBV5-5
cdr3_aa: CASSRTRDTSTYEQYF
cdr3_nt: TGTGCCAGCAGCCGCACACGCGACACCTCAACCTACGAGCAGTACTTC

j_call: TRBJ2-5
d_call: .
clone_size: .
v_call: TRBV10-1
cdr3_aa: CASSPGAIRSPQYF
cdr3_nt: TGCGCCAGCAGCCCGGGGGCGATCCGGAGCCCCCAGTACTTC

j_call: TRBJ1-2
d_call: .
clone_size: .
v_call: TRBV6-5
cdr3_aa: CASSYSSGNYGYTF
cdr3_nt: TGTGCCAGCAGTTACTCGTCGGGGAACTATGGCTACACCTTC

j_call: TRBJ2-1
d_call: TRBD1
clone_size: .
v_call: TRBV5-1
cdr3_aa: CASSFDPTGTYNEQFF
cdr3_nt: TGCGCCAGCAGCTTTGATCCGACAGGGACCTACAATGAGCAGTTCTTC

j_call: TRBJ2-7
d_call: .
clone_size: few
v_call: TRBV6-9
cdr3_aa: CASSYRRSGYEQYF
cdr3_nt: TGTGCCAGCAGTTACCGGCGGAGTGGCTACGAGCAGTACTTC

j_call: TRBJ1-1
d_call: .
clone_size: .
v_call: TRBV7-6
cdr3_aa: CASSPEGSQAHVTEAFF
cdr3_nt: TGTGCCAGCAGCCCCGAGGGGTCACAGGCTCATGTCACTGAAGCTTTCTTT

j_call: TRBJ2-1
d_call: .
clone_size: .
v_call: TRBV5-8
cdr3_aa: CASSLGQLKVEQFF
cdr3_nt: TGTGCCAGCAGCCTCGGACAGCTCAAGGTTGAGCAGTTCTTC

j_call: TRBJ1-5
d_call: TRBD1
clone_size: .
v_call: TRBV2
cdr3_aa: CASAGTGGMGPQHF
cdr3_nt: TGTGCCAGCGCGGGGACAGGGGGCATGGGGCCCCAGCATTTT

j_call: TRBJ2-7
d_call: TRBD2
clone_size: few
v_call: TRBV5-1
cdr3_aa: CASSYWLAGAYEQYF
cdr3_nt: TGCGCCAGCAGCTACTGGCTAGCGGGAGCCTACGAGCAGTACTTC